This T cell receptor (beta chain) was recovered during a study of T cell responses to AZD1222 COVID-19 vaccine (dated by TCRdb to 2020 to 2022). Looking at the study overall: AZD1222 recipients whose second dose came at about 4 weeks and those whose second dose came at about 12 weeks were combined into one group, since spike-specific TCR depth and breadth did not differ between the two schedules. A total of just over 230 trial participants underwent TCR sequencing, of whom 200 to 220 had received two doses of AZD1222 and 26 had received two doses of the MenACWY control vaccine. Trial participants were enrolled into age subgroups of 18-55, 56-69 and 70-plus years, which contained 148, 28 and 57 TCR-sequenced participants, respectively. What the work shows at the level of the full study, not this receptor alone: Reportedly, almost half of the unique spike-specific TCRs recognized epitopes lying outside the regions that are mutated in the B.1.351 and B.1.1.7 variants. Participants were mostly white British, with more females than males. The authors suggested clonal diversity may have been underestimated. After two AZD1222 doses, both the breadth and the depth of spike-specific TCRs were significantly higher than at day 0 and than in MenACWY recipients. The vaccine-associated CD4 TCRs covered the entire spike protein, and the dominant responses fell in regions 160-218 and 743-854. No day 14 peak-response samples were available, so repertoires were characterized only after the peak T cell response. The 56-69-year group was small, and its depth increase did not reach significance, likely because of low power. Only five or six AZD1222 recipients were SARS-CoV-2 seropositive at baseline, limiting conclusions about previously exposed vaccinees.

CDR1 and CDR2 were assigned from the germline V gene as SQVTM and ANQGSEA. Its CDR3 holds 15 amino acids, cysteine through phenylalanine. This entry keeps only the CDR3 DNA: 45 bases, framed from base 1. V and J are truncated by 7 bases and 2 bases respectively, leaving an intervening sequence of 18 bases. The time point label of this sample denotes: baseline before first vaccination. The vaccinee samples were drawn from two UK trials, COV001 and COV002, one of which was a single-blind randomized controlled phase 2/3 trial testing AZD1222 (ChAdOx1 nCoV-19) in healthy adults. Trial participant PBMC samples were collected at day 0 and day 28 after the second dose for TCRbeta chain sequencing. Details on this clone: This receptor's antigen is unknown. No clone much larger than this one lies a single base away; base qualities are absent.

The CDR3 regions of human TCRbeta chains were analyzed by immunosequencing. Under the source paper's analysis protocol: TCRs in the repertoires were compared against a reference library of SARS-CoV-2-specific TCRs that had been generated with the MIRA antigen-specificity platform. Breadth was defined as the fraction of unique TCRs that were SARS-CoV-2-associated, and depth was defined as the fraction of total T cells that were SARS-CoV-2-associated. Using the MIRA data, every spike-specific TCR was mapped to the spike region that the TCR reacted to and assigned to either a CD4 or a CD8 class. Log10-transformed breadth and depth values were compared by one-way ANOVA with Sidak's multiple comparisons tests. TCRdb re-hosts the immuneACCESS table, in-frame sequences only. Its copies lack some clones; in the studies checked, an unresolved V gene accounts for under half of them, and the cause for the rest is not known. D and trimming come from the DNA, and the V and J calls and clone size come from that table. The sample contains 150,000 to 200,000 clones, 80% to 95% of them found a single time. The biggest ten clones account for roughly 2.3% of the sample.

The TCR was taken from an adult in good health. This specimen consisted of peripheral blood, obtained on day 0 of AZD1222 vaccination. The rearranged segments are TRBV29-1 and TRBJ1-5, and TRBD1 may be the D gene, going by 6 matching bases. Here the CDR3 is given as CSASTQGWGNQPQHF. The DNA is TGCAGCGCATCAACACAGGGTTGGGGCAATCAGCCCCAGCATTTT.